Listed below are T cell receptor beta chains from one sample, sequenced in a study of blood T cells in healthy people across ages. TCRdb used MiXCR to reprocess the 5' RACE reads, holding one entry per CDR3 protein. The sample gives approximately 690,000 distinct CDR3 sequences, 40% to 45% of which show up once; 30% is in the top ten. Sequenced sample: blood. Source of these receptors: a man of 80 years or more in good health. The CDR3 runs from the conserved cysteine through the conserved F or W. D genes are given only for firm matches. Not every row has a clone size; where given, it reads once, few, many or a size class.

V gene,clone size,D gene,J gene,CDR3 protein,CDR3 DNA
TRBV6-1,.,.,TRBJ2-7,CASSLQSSYEQYF,TGTGCCAGCAGCCTACAGAGCTCCTACGAGCAGTACTTC
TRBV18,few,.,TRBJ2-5,CASSPPNKPTETQYF,TGTGCCAGCTCACCACCAAACAAGCCCACGGAGACCCAGTACTTC
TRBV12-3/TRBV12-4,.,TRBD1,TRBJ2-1,CASSLNRGRAGNEQFF,TGTGCCAGCAGTTTAAACAGGGGACGGGCCGGAAATGAGCAGTTCTTC
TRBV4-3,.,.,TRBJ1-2,CASSQVSGVGNYYGYTF,TGCGCCAGCAGCCAAGTGTCGGGCGTGGGAAACTACTATGGCTACACCTTC
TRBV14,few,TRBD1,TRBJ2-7,CASSYRGTNYEQYF,TGTGCCAGCAGCTACAGGGGCACGAACTACGAGCAGTACTTC
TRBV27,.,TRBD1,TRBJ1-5,CASSLGQGLNNQPQHF,TGTGCCAGCAGTTTAGGACAGGGGCTTAACAATCAGCCCCAGCATTTT
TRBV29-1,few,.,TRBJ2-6,CSVVAGANVLTF,TGCAGCGTTGTTGCTGGGGCCAACGTCCTGACTTTC
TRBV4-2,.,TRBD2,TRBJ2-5,CASSQGGGYQETQYF,TGTGCCAGCAGCCAAGGCGGGGGGTACCAAGAGACCCAGTACTTC
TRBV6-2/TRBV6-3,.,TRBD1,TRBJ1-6,CATRDRAHSPLHF,TGTGCCACCCGGGACAGGGCGCATTCACCCCTCCACTTT
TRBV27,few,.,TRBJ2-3,CASRIPLRSGLWTDTQYF,TGTGCCAGCAGAATTCCCTTGAGAAGCGGGCTCTGGACAGATACGCAGTATTTT
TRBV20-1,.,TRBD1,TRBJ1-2,CSADPLRTGDGYTF,TGCAGTGCAGACCCCCTAAGGACAGGGGATGGCTACACCTTC
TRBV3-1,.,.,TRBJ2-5,CASSQGAVTSQETQYF,TGTGCCAGCAGCCAAGGGGCGGTGACGTCACAAGAGACCCAGTACTTC
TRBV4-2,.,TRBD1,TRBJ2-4,CASSQDTGQKLAKNIRYF,TGTGCCAGCAGCCAAGATACGGGACAGAAATTGGCCAAAAACATTCGGTACTTC
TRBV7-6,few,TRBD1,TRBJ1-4,CASSYTGGGGEKLFF,TGTGCCAGCAGTTATACAGGGGGAGGAGGAGAAAAACTGTTTTTT
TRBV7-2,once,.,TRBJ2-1,CASIPPGRSYSEQFF,TGTGCCAGCATCCCACCAGGGAGGTCCTACAGTGAGCAGTTCTTC
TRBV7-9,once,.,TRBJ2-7,CASSFPLVASYEQYF,TGTGCCAGCAGCTTTCCTTTAGTGGCTTCCTACGAGCAGTACTTC
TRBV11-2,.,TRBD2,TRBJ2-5,CASSLSRGRENEQYF,TGTGCCAGCAGCTTGTCTCGCGGGAGAGAGAATGAACAGTACTTC
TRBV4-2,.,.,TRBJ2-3,CASSHLAGSRGDTQYF,TGTGCCAGCAGCCACCTAGCCGGATCCCGGGGAGATACGCAGTATTTT
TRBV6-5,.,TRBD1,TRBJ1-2,CACSTAGGYGYTF,TGTGCCTGCAGCACCGCAGGGGGCTATGGCTACACCTTC
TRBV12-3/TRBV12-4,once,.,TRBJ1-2,CATRARDYGYTF,TGTGCCACGAGGGCTAGGGACTATGGCTACACCTTC
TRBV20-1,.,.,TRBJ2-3,CSARDARRASRPTQYF,TGCAGTGCTAGAGATGCCCGGAGGGCTAGCCGACCTACGCAGTATTTT
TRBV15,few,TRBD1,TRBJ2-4,CATSSLDRGRLEQYF,TGTGCCACCAGCAGCTTGGACAGGGGGCGGCTAGAGCAGTACTTC
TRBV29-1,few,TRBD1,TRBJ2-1,CSVADRGQFF,TGCAGCGTCGCGGACAGGGGGCAGTTCTTC
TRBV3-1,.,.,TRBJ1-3,CASSQVPVGNTIYF,TGTGCCAGCAGCCAAGTCCCTGTCGGAAACACCATATATTTT
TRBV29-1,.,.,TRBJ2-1,CSVAVGAECKQFF,TGCAGCGTAGCGGTCGGGGCAGAGTGCAAGCAGTTCTTC
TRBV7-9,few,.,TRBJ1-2,CASSPDGWGARGGYTF,TGTGCCAGCAGCCCAGACGGATGGGGGGCGAGAGGTGGCTACACCTTC
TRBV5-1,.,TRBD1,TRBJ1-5,CASSSGGWNQPQHF,TGCGCCAGCAGTTCAGGGGGCTGGAATCAGCCCCAGCATTTT
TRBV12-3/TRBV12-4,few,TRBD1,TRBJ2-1,CASRDSTYNEQFF,TGTGCCAGCCGGGACAGCACCTACAATGAGCAGTTCTTC
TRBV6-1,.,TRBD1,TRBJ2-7,CASSDLGQGWREQYF,TGTGCCAGCAGTGACCTTGGACAGGGATGGAGGGAGCAGTACTTC
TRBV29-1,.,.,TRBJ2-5,CSVLDSQETQYF,TGCAGCGTGCTGGACAGTCAAGAGACCCAGTACTTC
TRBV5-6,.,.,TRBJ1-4,CASSGRATNEKLFF,TGTGCCAGCAGCGGCAGGGCAACTAATGAAAAACTGTTTTTT
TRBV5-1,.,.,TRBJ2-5,CASSLEGRVEAGETQYF,TGCGCCAGCAGCTTGGAGGGACGGGTAGAAGCGGGAGAGACCCAGTACTTC
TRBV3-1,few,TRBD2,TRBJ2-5,CASSRPGTRFLETQYF,TGTGCCAGCAGCCGGCCCGGGACTAGATTTCTTGAGACCCAGTACTTC
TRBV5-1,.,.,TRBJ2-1,CASSLEGGTLYEQFF,TGCGCCAGCAGCTTGGAGGGGGGCACCTTATATGAGCAGTTCTTC
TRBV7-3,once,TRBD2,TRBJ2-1,CASSPGTSGRIDEQFF,TGTGCCAGCAGCCCCGGGACTAGCGGGAGGATCGATGAGCAGTTCTTC
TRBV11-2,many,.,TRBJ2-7,CASSLIGQGGEQYF,TGTGCCAGCAGCTTAATAGGGCAGGGTGGGGAGCAGTACTTC
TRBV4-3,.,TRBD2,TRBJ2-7,CASSQIAGVLEQYF,TGCGCCAGCAGCCAAATAGCGGGAGTACTCGAGCAGTACTTC
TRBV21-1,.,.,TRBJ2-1,CASSTHSVEGQETQFF,TGTGCCAGCAGCACACACAGCGTGGAGGGCCAAGAGACCCAGTTCTTC
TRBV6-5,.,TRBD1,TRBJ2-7,CASSYSSGTGGNEQYF,TGTGCCAGCAGTTACTCGTCCGGGACAGGGGGCAACGAGCAGTACTTC
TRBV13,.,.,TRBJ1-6,CASSLPGRSDSPLHF,TGTGCCAGCAGCTTACCAGGGCGGTCGGATTCACCCCTCCACTTT
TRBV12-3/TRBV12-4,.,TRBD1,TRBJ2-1,CASSIGQGPNQETQFF,TGTGCCAGCAGTATCGGACAGGGGCCAAACCAAGAGACCCAGTTCTTC
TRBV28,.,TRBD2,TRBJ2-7,CASSLRGGRGWYEQYF,TGTGCCAGCAGTTTACGCGGCGGGAGAGGGTGGTACGAGCAGTACTTC